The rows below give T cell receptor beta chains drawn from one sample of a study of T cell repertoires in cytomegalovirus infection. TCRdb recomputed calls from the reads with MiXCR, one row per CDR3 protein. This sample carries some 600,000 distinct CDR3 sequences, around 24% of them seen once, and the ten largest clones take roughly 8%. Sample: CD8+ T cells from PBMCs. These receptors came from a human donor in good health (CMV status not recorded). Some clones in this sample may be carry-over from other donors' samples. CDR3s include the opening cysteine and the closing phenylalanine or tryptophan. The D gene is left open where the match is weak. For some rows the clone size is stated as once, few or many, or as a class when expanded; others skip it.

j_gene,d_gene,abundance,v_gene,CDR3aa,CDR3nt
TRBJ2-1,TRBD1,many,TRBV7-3,CASSYTGTANNEQFF,TGTGCCAGCAGCTATACCGGGACAGCTAACAATGAGCAGTTCTTC
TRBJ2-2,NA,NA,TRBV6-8,CASSYSGGPAGELFF,TGTGCCAGCAGTTACTCGGGGGGACCGGCCGGGGAGCTGTTTTTT
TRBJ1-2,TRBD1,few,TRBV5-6,CASSTDREGNYGYTF,TGTGCCAGCAGCACCGACAGGGAAGGGAACTATGGCTACACCTTC
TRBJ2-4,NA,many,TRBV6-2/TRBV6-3,CASSHEGFIQYF,TGTGCCAGCAGCCACGAGGGGTTCATTCAGTACTTC
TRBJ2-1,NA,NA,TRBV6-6,CASSHWGDERFF,TGTGCCAGCAGCCACTGGGGGGATGAGCGGTTCTTC
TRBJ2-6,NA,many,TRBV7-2,CASSLGFGANVLTF,TGTGCCAGCAGCTTAGGCTTTGGGGCCAACGTCCTGACTTTC
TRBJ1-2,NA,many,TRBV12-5,CASDPGGDYGYTF,TGTGCTAGTGACCCGGGCGGGGATTATGGCTACACCTTC
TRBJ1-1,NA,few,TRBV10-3,CAISESGNTEAFF,TGTGCCATCAGTGAGTCTGGGAACACTGAAGCTTTCTTT
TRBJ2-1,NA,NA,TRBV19,CASSIQGGHNEQFF,TGTGCCAGTAGTATACAGGGGGGTCACAATGAGCAGTTCTTC
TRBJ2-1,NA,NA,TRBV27,CASSLFPTGRPEQFF,TGTGCCAGCAGTTTATTCCCCACAGGCCGGCCTGAGCAGTTCTTC
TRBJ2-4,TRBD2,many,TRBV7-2,CASSPSGGFKNIQYF,TGTGCCAGCAGCCCTAGCGGGGGCTTCAAAAACATTCAGTACTTC
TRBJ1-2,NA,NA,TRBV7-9,CASSPNRAYGYTF,TGTGCCAGCAGCCCCAACCGGGCATATGGCTACACCTTC
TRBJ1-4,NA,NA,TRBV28,CASTGRRPNEKLFF,TGTGCCAGCACCGGGAGGAGGCCTAATGAAAAACTGTTTTTT
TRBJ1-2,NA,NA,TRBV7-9,CASSHQGRDARGYTF,TGTGCCAGCAGCCACCAGGGACGGGATGCGAGAGGCTACACCTTC
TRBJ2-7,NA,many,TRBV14,CASSQELGYEQYF,TGTGCCAGCAGCCAAGAATTGGGCTACGAGCAGTACTTC
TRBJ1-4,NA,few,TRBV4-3,CASSQDIFGEKLFF,TGCGCCAGCAGCCAAGACATATTCGGGGAAAAACTGTTTTTT
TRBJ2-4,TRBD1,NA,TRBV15,CATSRVRGQGIAKNIQYF,TGTGCCACCAGCAGAGTAAGGGGGCAGGGGATAGCCAAAAACATTCAGTACTTC
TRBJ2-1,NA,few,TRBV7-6,CASSPHQSGVDNEQFF,TGTGCCAGCAGCCCTCATCAATCAGGGGTGGACAATGAGCAGTTCTTC
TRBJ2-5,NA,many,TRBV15,CATSRAPPTQGRETQYF,TGTGCCACCAGCAGAGCGCCCCCCACTCAGGGGAGAGAGACCCAGTACTTC
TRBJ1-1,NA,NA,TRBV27,CASSFVGPDTEAFF,TGTGCCAGCAGTTTCGTGGGTCCCGACACTGAAGCTTTCTTT
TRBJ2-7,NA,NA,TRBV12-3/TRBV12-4,CASNSGRYYEQYF,TGTGCCAGCAATTCCGGGCGGTACTACGAGCAGTACTTC
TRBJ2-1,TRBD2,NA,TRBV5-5,CASTNSGGAYNEQFF,TGTGCCAGCACCAATAGCGGGGGGGCCTACAATGAGCAGTTCTTC
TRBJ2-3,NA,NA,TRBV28,CASKGPSTDTQYF,TGTGCCAGCAAGGGACCGAGCACAGATACGCAGTATTTT
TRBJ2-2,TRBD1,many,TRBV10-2,CASGTGSGELFF,TGCGCCAGCGGGACAGGGTCCGGGGAGCTGTTTTTT
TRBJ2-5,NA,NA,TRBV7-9,CASSPRGSKETQYF,TGTGCCAGCAGCCCTCGGGGGTCCAAAGAGACCCAGTACTTC
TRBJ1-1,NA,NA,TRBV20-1,CSARYGNTEAFF,TGCAGTGCTAGATACGGGAACACTGAAGCTTTCTTT
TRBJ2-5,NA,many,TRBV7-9,CASSLDRDRKTQYF,TGTGCCAGCAGCTTAGACCGTGATAGAAAGACCCAGTACTTC
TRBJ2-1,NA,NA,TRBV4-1,CASSQGTYNEQFF,TGCGCCAGCAGCCAAGGAACGTACAATGAGCAGTTCTTC
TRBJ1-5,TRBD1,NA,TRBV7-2,CVSSLTGVGQPQHF,TGTGTCAGCAGCCTAACAGGGGTGGGTCAGCCCCAGCATTTT
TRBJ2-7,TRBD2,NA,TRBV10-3,CAISGPSGGLYEQYF,TGTGCCATCAGTGGGCCTAGCGGGGGTCTGTACGAGCAGTACTTC
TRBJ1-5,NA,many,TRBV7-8,CASRLEEGHYSNQPQHF,TGTGCCAGCAGACTAGAAGAGGGCCATTATAGCAATCAGCCCCAGCATTTT
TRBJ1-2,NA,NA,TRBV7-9,CASKKGSEGYTF,TGTGCCAGCAAAAAGGGGTCCGAAGGCTACACCTTC
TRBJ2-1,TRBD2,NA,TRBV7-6,CASSNSGGGRWNEQFF,TGTGCTAGCAGCAACTCCGGCGGGGGGCGGTGGAATGAGCAGTTCTTC
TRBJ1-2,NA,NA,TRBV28,CANSFSAYLKYGYTF,TGTGCCAACAGTTTTTCTGCCTACCTTAAGTATGGCTACACCTTC
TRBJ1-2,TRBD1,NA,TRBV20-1,CSAHKTGNNYGYTF,TGCAGTGCTCATAAGACAGGGAACAACTATGGCTACACCTTC
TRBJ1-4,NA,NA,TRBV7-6,CASRRLQDEKLFF,TGTGCCAGCAGGCGTCTACAAGATGAAAAACTGTTTTTT
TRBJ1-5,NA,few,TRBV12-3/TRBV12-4,CASSFGRFPHF,TGTGCCAGCAGTTTCGGACGGTTCCCGCATTTT
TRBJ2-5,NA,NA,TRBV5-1,CANRLGLGAEETQYF,TGCGCCAACCGTCTGGGGCTGGGGGCGGAAGAGACCCAGTACTTC
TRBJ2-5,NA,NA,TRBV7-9,CASSGEGTQYF,TGTGCCAGCAGCGGTGAAGGAACCCAGTACTTC
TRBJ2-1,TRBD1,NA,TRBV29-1,CSVERGTGPYSYNEQFF,TGCAGCGTTGAACGCGGGACAGGTCCCTACTCCTACAATGAGCAGTTCTTC
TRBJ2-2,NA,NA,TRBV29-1,CSDRLSGTGELFF,TGCAGCGACCGCCTCTCCGGCACCGGGGAGCTGTTTTTT
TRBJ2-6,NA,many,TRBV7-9,CASSLIGKGANVLTF,TGTGCCAGCAGCTTAATCGGGAAGGGGGCCAACGTCCTGACTTTC
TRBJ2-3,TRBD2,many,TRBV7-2,CASSPIAGGSTDTQYF,TGTGCCAGCAGCCCTATAGCGGGGGGTAGCACAGATACGCAGTATTTT
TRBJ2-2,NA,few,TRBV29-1,CSVEDLTQTVTGELFF,TGCAGCGTTGAAGACCTTACCCAGACAGTTACCGGGGAGCTGTTTTTT
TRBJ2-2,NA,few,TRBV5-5,CASSLAPGAGELFF,TGTGCCAGCAGCTTGGCCCCTGGCGCCGGGGAGCTGTTTTTT
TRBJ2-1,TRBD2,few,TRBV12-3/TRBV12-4,CASRRTSGDYEQFF,TGTGCCAGCAGGAGGACTAGCGGGGATTATGAGCAGTTCTTC
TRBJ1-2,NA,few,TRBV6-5,CASTSGGNGYTF,TGTGCCAGCACTTCCGGGGGCAATGGCTACACCTTC